This T cell receptor (beta chain) was captured by sequencing in a study of blood T cell repertoires in COVID-19. Assay used: immunoSEQ multiplex PCR; TCRdb lists only in-frame clones, some missing. This table holds 200,000 to 250,000 clones, around nine tenths found once. The sequencing input was PBMCs or T cells enriched from blood (not recorded which). The clonotype originates from a woman aged 30 to 39 who had recovered from COVID-19.

The CDR3 coding sequence is TGCGCCAGCAGTGATCCTGTTTGTAAAGGGACTAGCGGTTACGAGCAGTACTTC. Translation: CASSDPVCKGTSGYEQYF. The gene calls are TRBV10-1 and TRBJ2-7; 11 bases are a match to TRBD2. The V gene end was trimmed by 3 bases and the J gene end by 4 bases; junction bases not matched to a gene: 14. Per the germline V gene, CDR1 is WNHNN and CDR2 is SYGVQD (reference sequence). This CDR3 comprises 18 residues.